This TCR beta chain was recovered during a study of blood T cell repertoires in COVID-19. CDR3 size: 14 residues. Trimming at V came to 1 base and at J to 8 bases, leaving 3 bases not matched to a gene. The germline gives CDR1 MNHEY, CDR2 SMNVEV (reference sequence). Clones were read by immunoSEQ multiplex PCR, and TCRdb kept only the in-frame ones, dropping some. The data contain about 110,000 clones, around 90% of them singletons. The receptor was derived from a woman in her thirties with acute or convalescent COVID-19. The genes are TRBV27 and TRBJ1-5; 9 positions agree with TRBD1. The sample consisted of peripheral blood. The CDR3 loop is CASSLLGQGEPQHF. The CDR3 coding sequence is TGTGCCAGCAGTTTATTGGGACAGGGTGAGCCCCAGCATTTT.